Listed here are 10 T cell receptor beta chains from one sample, sequenced in a study of human T cells and chemical hapten exposure. Specified time point: patch test 2, 6 weeks after DPC sensitization. Treatment defined: therapeutic diphenylcyclopropenone sensitization with weekly scalp DPC. One entry per CDR3 protein results from TCRdb running MiXCR on the RACE reads. The sample includes under 450,000 distinct CDR3 sequences, over 6% of them seen just once. The sample in question was whole blood, obtained in connection with sensitization to the hapten diphenylcyclopropenone (DPC). These receptor sequences come from a woman under 30 with alopecia areata. Some clones in this sample may be carry-over from other donors' samples.

This sequence joins TRBV24-1 and TRBJ2-5, with 9 bases lining up with TRBD1. With 4 bases clipped from V and 4 bases from J, the junction kept 9 bases outside the gene matches. This CDR3 is 16 amino acids long. Germline loops: CDR1 KGHDR, CDR2 SFDVKD. The CDR3 protein is CATSDLDRGRPETQYF. For the CDR3, the DNA is TGTGCCACCAGTGACCTGGACAGGGGCCGGCCAGAGACCCAGTACTTC.

The table lists this clonotype with a few counts. V and J are TRBV12-3 or TRBV12-4 and TRBJ2-1, with 9 bases fitting TRBD1. Trimming at V came to 5 bases and at J to 9 bases, leaving 5 bases not matched to a gene. CDR3 size: 13 residues. CDR3 sequence: CASSNRGLGEQFF. The CDR3 DNA sequence: TGTGCCAGCAGTAACAGGGGGCTGGGTGAGCAGTTCTTC.

The chain is built from TRBV4-2 and TRBJ2-2; D is unresolved. Germline V lookup: CDR1 LGHNA, CDR2 YNFKEQ. The CDR3 has 15 residues. V lost 4 bases and J lost 6, with 15 bases in between. The CDR3 region has the DNA TGTGCCAGCAGCCCAATTCGACCGTACGCCGGGGAGCTGTTTTTT. It specifies CASSPIRPYAGELFF.

The sample holds many counts of this clonotype. The genes are TRBV5-6 and TRBJ1-1, with D unclear. Germline CDR1 and CDR2: SGHDT and YYEEEE. CDR3 size: 15 residues. Trimming cost V 3 bases and J 11 bases, with 23 bases left between them. CDR3 nucleotide sequence: TGTGCCAGCAGCTGGCAGGATTTGAACACTGAATCGGCTTTCTTT. Protein product: CASSWQDLNTESAFF.

This clonotype was seen ten or more times. The chain combines TRBV29-1 with TRBJ2-1; D tentatively fits TRBD1 or TRBD2 (5 bases each). Trimming cost V 3 bases and J 3 bases, with 12 bases left between them. The CDR3 is 14 residues long. The germline V gene encodes CDR1 SQVTM and CDR2 ANQGSEA. DNA for the CDR3: TGCAGCGTTGATCTCCCAGGGAGCTACAATGAGCAGTTCTTC. Translation gives CSVDLPGSYNEQFF.

This clonotype was counted a few times. V gene TRBV27 combines with J gene TRBJ1-1; TRBD1 might be the D (5 bases). CDR1 is MNHEY, CDR2 SMNVEV, per germline (reference sequence). Trimming took 6 bases from V and 3 from J, leaving 11 bases between them. This CDR3 is built from 13 residues. The CDR3 DNA reads as TGTGCCAGCAGAGGGACGTTAGACACTGAAGCTTTCTTT. Amino acid sequence: CASRGTLDTEAFF.

This clonotype has only a few counts. The V gene is TRBV2, the J gene TRBJ1-6; D unclear. CDR3 length: 16 amino acids. Trimming cost V 3 bases and J 7 bases, with 16 bases left between them. Germline assignment: CDR1 SNHLY and CDR2 FYNNEI. The CDR3 DNA sequence: TGTGCCAGCAGTGACCAAGGCCTAGAAAAGAATTCACCCCTCCACTTT. It is translated as CASSDQGLEKNSPLHF.

V gene TRBV7-9 combines with J gene TRBJ1-1; D uncertain. The CDR3 is 14 amino acids. The ends were cut back, 2 bases at V and 1 base at J, with 8 bases in the middle. The germline CDR1 and CDR2 sequences are SEHNR and FQNEAQ (reference sequence). The CDR3 here is CASSLLQANTEAFF. The DNA for the CDR3 is TGTGCCAGCAGCTTATTGCAGGCGAACACTGAAGCTTTCTTT. The complete variable domain, with remaining parts taken from reference TRBV7-9 and TRBJ1-1, reads DTGVSQNPRHKITKRGQNVTFRCDPISEHNRLYWYRQTLGQGPEFLTYFQNEAQLEKSRLLSDRFSAERPKGSFSTLEIQRTEQGDSAMYLCASSLLQANTEAFFGQGTRLTVV.

This sequence joins TRBV7-6 and TRBJ1-1; D not certain. CDR1 is SGHVS and CDR2 is FNYEAQ in the germline V gene. This CDR3 is 16 amino acids long. The ends were cut back, 0 bases at V and 5 bases at J, with 16 bases in the middle. The CDR3 protein is CASSLALDPRRTEAFF. The CDR3 DNA is TGTGCCAGCAGCTTAGCGCTTGATCCGAGGAGGACTGAAGCTTTCTTT.

Only a few counts were recorded for this clonotype. The genes are TRBV7-9 and TRBJ2-3; 8 bases line up with TRBD2. The CDR3 length is 18 residues. From germline, CDR1 is SEHNR and CDR2 FQNEAQ (reference sequence). V lost 3 bases, J lost 6 bases, and 17 bases stayed unmatched. Here the CDR3 reads CASSFSKERGQVRDTQYF. The CDR3 DNA reads TGTGCCAGCAGCTTTTCAAAGGAGCGGGGGCAAGTTAGGGATACGCAGTATTTT.